These 14 T cell receptor beta chains originate from one sample sequenced in a study of blood T cells in healthy people across ages. A second PCR, run for about 6 to 12 cycles, used a sample-barcoded 5' primer plus a J-beta primer mix. TCRdb recomputed calls from the 5' RACE reads with MiXCR, one row per CDR3 protein. Counted here are 870,000 or so distinct CDR3 sequences, around 26% occurring once; the ten biggest clones make up around 15%. Sequencing used blood. These receptors all come from a woman of 80 years or more in good health.

The CDR3 here is CSARVAGDYGYTF. As DNA, the CDR3 is TGCAGTGCTAGAGTGGCAGGGGACTATGGCTACACCTTC. The J gene is TRBJ1-2, the V gene TRBV20-1; a possible D gene is TRBD1 (6 bases). Trimming took off 1 base at V and 3 bases at J, with 9 bases between the two ends. The CDR3 is 13 residues long. The germline V gene has CDR1 DFQATT and CDR2 SNEGSKA (reference sequence).

This clonotype has a handful of counts. A read error may be the cause here, since a much bigger clone is one base away. The chain joins TRBV20-1 to TRBJ2-1, with D perhaps TRBD2 (7 bases). This CDR3 spans 14 amino acids. Trimming took 3 bases from V and 13 from J, leaving 22 bases between them. Germline V gives CDR1 DFQATT, CDR2 SNEGSKA (reference sequence). CDR3 nucleotides: TGCAGTGCTAGGGGGGGGCTGTTACGAGAGACCCAGTTCTTC. It yields the protein CSARGGLLRETQFF.

The rearrangement uses TRBV7-2 and TRBJ2-5, with 7 bases matching TRBD1. The DNA end is a closer match to TRBJ2-7, so the J assignment may be wrong. The germline gives CDR1 SGHTA, CDR2 FQGNSA. This CDR3 comprises 15 residues. CDR3: CASSTPSGTAYEQYF. For the CDR3, the DNA is TGTGCCAGCAGCACGCCCTCAGGGACAGCCTACGAGCAGTACTTC.

On this clonotype: This may be a read error, as it is one base from a much larger clone. The chain joins TRBV6-2 or TRBV6-3 to TRBJ1-5; 9 positions agree with TRBD1. This CDR3 contains 15 residues. Germline V lookup: CDR1 MNHEY, CDR2 SVGEGT. CDR3 loop: CVSSKGQGYNQPQHF. The CDR3 DNA sequence: TGTGTCAGCAGTAAGGGACAGGGCTACAATCAGCCCCAGCATTTT.

This clonotype was recorded many times. The chain joins TRBV6-6 to TRBJ2-1, with no clear D. Trimming shortened V by 5 bases and J by 0 bases, and 8 bases separated the two germline ends. The CDR3 is made up of 14 amino acids. The V gene's germline CDR1 is MNHNY and CDR2 SVGAGI (reference sequence). CDR3 region: CASSRISSYNEQFF. In nucleotides, the CDR3 is TGTGCCAGCAGTCGGATAAGCTCCTACAATGAGCAGTTCTTC.

This clonotype was observed at least ten times. The V call is TRBV12-3 or TRBV12-4, the J call TRBJ2-3; D is ambiguous. The CDR3 has 16 residues. Trimming stripped 1 base from V and 2 bases from J, with 13 bases between. Written as DNA, the CDR3 is TGTGCCAGCAGTTTAGGGACGGGCGCAGACACAGATACGCAGTATTTT. Translated: CASSLGTGADTDTQYF.

This chain joins TRBV5-5 and TRBJ2-1; the match to TRBD1 covers 9 bases. Germline V gene data show CDR1 as SGHKS and CDR2 as YYEKEE (reference sequence). With V trimmed by 4 bases and J by 7 bases, 6 bases remained unmatched. The CDR3 is 14 amino acids. The CDR3 nucleotides read TGTGCCAGCAGCGAGGGACAGGGCCCTAATGAGCAGTTCTTC. Translation gives CASSEGQGPNEQFF.

The chain couples TRBV4-3 to TRBJ1-6; weak D call: TRBD1 (6 bases). V lost 4 bases and J lost 5, with 12 bases in between. Germline V gives CDR1 LGHNA, CDR2 YSLEER. This CDR3 contains 15 residues. CDR3 sequence: CASSPGQSDNSPLHF. The CDR3 DNA follows: TGCGCCAGCAGCCCAGGACAGTCAGATAATTCACCCCTCCACTTT.

The table lists this clonotype with many counts. This chain connects TRBV18 to TRBJ2-7; D is perhaps TRBD1 (6 bases). This CDR3 region has 16 residues. Trimming removed 6 bases from V and 0 bases from J, with 18 bases in between. Germline V gene data show CDR1 as KGHSH and CDR2 as LQKENI. The CDR3 DNA reads as TGTGCCAGCTCCCCAGGGGCGCAAGCACTCTCCTACGAGCAGTACTTC. Its protein is CASSPGAQALSYEQYF.

In regard to this clonotype: A read error is possible here, since a much larger clone lies one base away. The chain links TRBV29-1 to TRBJ1-6, with a weak D call TRBD1 (6 bases). The CDR3 is 19 amino acids. Germline V gene sequence: CDR1 SQVTM, CDR2 ANQGSEA. CDR3 DNA: TGCAGCGTTGAGCTCACAGGGCCCCCTCCCAACTCCTATAATCCACCCCTCCACTTT. Translating it yields CSVELTGPPPNSYNPPLHF.

This clonotype occurred many times. V is TRBV6-2 or TRBV6-3 and J is TRBJ1-1; unclear D gene. Germline lookup yields CDR1 MNHEY and CDR2 SVGEGT. The CDR3 spans 14 residues. V was clipped by 2 bases and J by 1 base, with 8 bases between them. The DNA for the CDR3 is TGTGCCAGCAGTTACGCCGGATGGAACACTGAAGCTTTCTTT. Translating gives CASSYAGWNTEAFF.

This clonotype appeared many times. The gene calls are TRBV15 and TRBJ2-3; 7 bases line up with TRBD2. The ends lost 0 bases at V and 5 bases at J; junction bases unmatched: 2. CDR1 and CDR2 (germline): LNHNV, YYDKDF (reference sequence). The CDR3 covers 14 residues. DNA of the CDR3: TGTGCCACCAGCAGAGATACGGGGGGAGATACGCAGTATTTT. Its protein product is CATSRDTGGDTQYF.

There are many counts of this clonotype. V gene TRBV20-1 combines with J gene TRBJ1-2, with D uncertain. Germline-derived CDR1 and CDR2 are DFQATT and SNEGSKA (reference sequence). The V end lost 3 bases, the J end lost 6 bases, and 17 bases lay between the germline ends. CDR3 length: 14 residues. The CDR3, as DNA: TGCAGTGCTAGGGTAGACACGGGTGAGGATGGCTACACCTTC. It yields the protein CSARVDTGEDGYTF.

This clonotype has just a few counts. This chain joins TRBV28 and TRBJ1-5; tentative D call: TRBD1 (5 bases). The CDR3 sequence is 13 residues long. The germline gives CDR1 MDHEN, CDR2 SYDVKM. V dropped 5 bases and J dropped 4 bases, with 9 bases sitting between them. CDR3 loop: CASSRQPNQPQHF. The CDR3 nucleotides read TGTGCCAGCAGTCGACAGCCTAATCAGCCCCAGCATTTT.